One sample yielded the 12 T cell receptor beta chains listed below, sequenced in a study of blood T cell repertoires in COVID-19. Generated by immunoSEQ multiplex PCR, the TCRdb table keeps only in-frame clones and is missing some. The data show around 150,000 clones, approximately 85% seen once. Sequencing input: peripheral blood. Receptors were obtained from a woman aged 60-75 years with COVID-19, enrolled during active disease.

This clone appeared a single time. V is TRBV9 and J is TRBJ1-2; perhaps TRBD1 as D (5 bases). V lost 1 base to trimming and J lost 4 bases, with 8 bases between them. Germline-derived CDR1 and CDR2 are SGDLS and YYNGEE. The CDR3 totals 13 residues. CDR3 sequence reads: CASSVNQGYGYTF. CDR3 DNA: TGTGCCAGCAGCGTAAACCAGGGCTATGGCTACACCTTC.

The genes are TRBV9 and TRBJ2-2; 8 bases fit TRBD2. Germline CDR1 is SGDLS and CDR2 is YYNGEE. The CDR3 loop spans 15 amino acids. The V gene end was trimmed by 1 base and the J gene end by 6 bases; junction bases not matched to a gene: 5. The CDR3 DNA reads as TGTGCCAGCAGCGTACAGCGGGAGTTAGCCGGGGAGCTGTTTTTT. Translating gives CASSVQRELAGELFF.

This chain connects TRBV7-9 to TRBJ1-6; D is uncertain. In germline, CDR1 is SEHNR, CDR2 FQNEAQ (reference sequence). Trimming cost V 1 base and J 5 bases, with 9 bases left between them. This CDR3 is built from 15 residues. CDR3 sequence reads: CASSLDTAHNSPLHF. As DNA, the CDR3 is TGTGCCAGCAGCTTAGATACAGCACATAATTCACCCCTCCACTTT.

The rearrangement joins TRBV10-3 to TRBJ1-1; D uncertain. The length of the CDR3 is 20 residues. In germline, CDR1 is ENHRY, CDR2 SYGVKD. The V end was cut by 0 bases, the J end by 10 bases, with 33 bases between. The CDR3 bases are TGTGCCATCAGTGAGTCGGAGCGGCAGGAAGGCAATCGGAGGCTCCGAGGAGCTTTCTTT. Translated: CAISESERQEGNRRLRGAFF.

This chain links TRBV6-5 with TRBJ2-1; no clear D. The germline V gene encodes CDR1 MNHEY and CDR2 SVGAGI. The CDR3 sequence is 11 residues long. V was trimmed by 6 bases and J by 8 bases, leaving 8 bases between them. CDR3 loop: CASSTGYEQFF. The CDR3 DNA is TGTGCCAGCAGCACCGGGTATGAGCAGTTCTTC.

This clone was detected only once. The V call is TRBV19, the J call TRBJ2-3; 7 bases agree with TRBD2. J gave up 2 bases and V 1 base, and 6 bases lay outside the gene matches. Germline V CDR1 and CDR2: LNHDA, SQIVND (reference sequence). The CDR3 is 16 residues long. The CDR3 is CASSIGWGGDTDTQYF. The CDR3 region has the DNA TGTGCCAGTAGTATAGGATGGGGGGGAGACACAGATACGCAGTATTTT. The variable domain in full, with the rest retrieved from reference TRBV19 and TRBJ2-3, is DGGITQSPKYLFRKEGQNVTLSCEQNLNHDAMYWYRQDPGQGLRLIYYSQIVNDFQKGDIAEGYSVSREKKESFPLTVTSAQKNPTAFYLCASSIGWGGDTDTQYFGPGTRLTVL.

The chain carries TRBV4-1 and TRBJ2-7, with TRBD2 identical over 9 bases. The CDR3 covers 16 residues. The V segment lost 4 bases and the J segment 4 bases; nucleotides outside the gene matches: 11. Germline V lookup: CDR1 MGHRA, CDR2 YSYEKL. The CDR3 here is CASSPVGRAGGYEQYF. The CDR3 DNA sequence: TGCGCCAGCAGCCCCGTCGGCCGGGCGGGAGGGTACGAGCAGTACTTC.

This chain uses TRBV10-3 with TRBJ2-1; D possibly corresponds to TRBD2 (7 bases). Trimming cost V 5 bases and J 3 bases, with 14 bases left between them. Germline V lookup: CDR1 ENHRY, CDR2 SYGVKD. The CDR3 is 15 residues long. Here the CDR3 reads CAISSRGAYYNEQFF. The CDR3 DNA sequence: TGTGCCATCAGTTCTCGGGGGGCGTACTACAATGAGCAGTTCTTC.

The V gene is TRBV7-9, the J gene TRBJ2-1; 9 bases agree with TRBD1. The junction had 8 bases not matched to a gene; V was cut back by 5 bases and J by 3 bases. There are 16 residues in the CDR3. CDR1 SEHNR and CDR2 FQNEAQ come from the germline V gene (reference sequence). DNA of the CDR3: TGTGCCAGCAGCCCCCGCCTGGACAGGGGCTACAATGAGCAGTTCTTC. Residues: CASSPRLDRGYNEQFF.

The genes are TRBV19 and TRBJ2-3; 7 bases align to TRBD1. The CDR3 is 13 residues long. The ends lost 6 bases at V and 2 bases at J; junction bases unmatched: 2. Per germline, CDR1 LNHDA and CDR2 SQIVND (reference sequence). CDR3 nucleotides: TGTGCCAGTAGGGACAGGAACACAGATACGCAGTATTTT. Its protein is CASRDRNTDTQYF.

This chain uses TRBV6-5 with TRBJ2-6; no firm D call. The CDR3 runs 16 residues. Germline V CDR1 and CDR2: MNHEY, SVGAGI. V lost 2 bases and J 1 base, leaving 9 bases between the germline ends. The CDR3 DNA reads TGTGCCAGCAGTTACCCCCACGGGTCTGGGGCCAACGTCCTGACTTTC. Protein sequence: CASSYPHGSGANVLTF.

J is TRBJ2-7 and V is TRBV2; TRBD1 agrees at 11 bases. The CDR3 length is 14 residues. CDR1 SNHLY and CDR2 FYNNEI come from the germline V gene. J lost 4 bases, V lost 6 bases, and 5 bases had no gene match. CDR3 nucleotide sequence: TGTGCCAGCAGGGGGACAGGGGGTGGGTACGAGCAGTACGTC. Amino acids: CASRGTGGGYEQYV.